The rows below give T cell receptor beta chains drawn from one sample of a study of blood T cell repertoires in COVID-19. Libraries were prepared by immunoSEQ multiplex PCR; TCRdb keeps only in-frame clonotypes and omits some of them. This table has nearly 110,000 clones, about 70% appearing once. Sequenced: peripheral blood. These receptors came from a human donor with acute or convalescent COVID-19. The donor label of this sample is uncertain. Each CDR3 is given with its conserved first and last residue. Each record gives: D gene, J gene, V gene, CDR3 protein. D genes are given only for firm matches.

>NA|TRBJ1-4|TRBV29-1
CSVKLTNEKLFF
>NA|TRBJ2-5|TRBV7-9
CASSASGSTWETQYF
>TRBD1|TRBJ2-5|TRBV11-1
CASSKNRGRQETQYF
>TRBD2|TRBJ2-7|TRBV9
CASSPGLAEQYF
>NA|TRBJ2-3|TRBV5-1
CASSMGTPGGTDTQYF
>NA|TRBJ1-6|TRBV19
CASSPGRRRIHSPLHF
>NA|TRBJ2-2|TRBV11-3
CASSLGSSRGFTGELFF
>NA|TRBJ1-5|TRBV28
CASSFGVGQPQHF
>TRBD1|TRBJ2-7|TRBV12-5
CASGLAGTGGRSSYEQYF
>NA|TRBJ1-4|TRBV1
CTSSQVPPYLATNEKLFF
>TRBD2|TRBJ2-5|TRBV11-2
CASSLDLGGLAQETQYF
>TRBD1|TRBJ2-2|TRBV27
CASSPPPSRTGGTGELFF
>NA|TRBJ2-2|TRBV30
CAWSAGEYTGELFF
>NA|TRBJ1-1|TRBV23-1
CASSPQGSAFGTEAFF
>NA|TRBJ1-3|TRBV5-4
CASKGEPSGNTIYF
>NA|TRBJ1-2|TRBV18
CASSNQGNTGGYTF
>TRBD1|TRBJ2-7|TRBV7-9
CASSQGTDEQYF
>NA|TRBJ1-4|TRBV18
CASSRQATNEKLFF
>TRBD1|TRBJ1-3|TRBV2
CASSRTGGVGNTIYF
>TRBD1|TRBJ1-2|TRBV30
CAWTPRQGYGYTF
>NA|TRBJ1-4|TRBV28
CASSLIGWTEDEKLFF
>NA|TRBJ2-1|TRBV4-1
CASSQEMRAQFF
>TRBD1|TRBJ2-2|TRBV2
CAGHRGYGELFF
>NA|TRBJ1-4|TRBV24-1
CATSETGTPEKLFF
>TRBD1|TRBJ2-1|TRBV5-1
CASSLVGDSYNEQFF
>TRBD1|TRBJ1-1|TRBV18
CASSSSLRGQGPGGTEAFF
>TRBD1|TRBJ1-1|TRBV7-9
CASSYRTGAEAFF
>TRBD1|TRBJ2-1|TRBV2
CASRGTGGFDEQFF
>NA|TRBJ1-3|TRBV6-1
CASRPQGTTGNTIYF
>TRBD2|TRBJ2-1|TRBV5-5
CASSFSGETEQFF
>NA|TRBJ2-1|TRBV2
CASSDVGGVEQFF
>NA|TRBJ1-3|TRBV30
CAWSRGSGNTIYF
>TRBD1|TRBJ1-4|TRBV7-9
CASSSRGQGRIEKLFF
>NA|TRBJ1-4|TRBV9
CASSLGGIATNEKLFF
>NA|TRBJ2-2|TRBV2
CASSENPGGDTGELFF
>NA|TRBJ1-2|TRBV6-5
CASSNGRTIFGYTF
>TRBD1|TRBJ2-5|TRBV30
CAWSVGYHRGTQYF
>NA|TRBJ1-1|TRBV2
CASSDDSNTEAFF
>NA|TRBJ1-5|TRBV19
CATEGAGNQPQHF
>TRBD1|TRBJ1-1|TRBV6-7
CASSYSRGQGTEAFF
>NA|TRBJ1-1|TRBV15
CATSRVRSAGTEAFF
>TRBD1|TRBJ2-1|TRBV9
CASSVGQGVNNEQFF
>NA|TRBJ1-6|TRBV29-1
CSVRERFDNSPLHF
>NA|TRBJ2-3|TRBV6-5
CASSRNPTGINTQYF
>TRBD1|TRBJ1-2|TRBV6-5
CASSSQGLLNYGYTF
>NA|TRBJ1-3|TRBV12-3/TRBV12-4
CASRLRIGNTIYF
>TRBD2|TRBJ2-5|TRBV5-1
CASSSKWGGLQETQYF
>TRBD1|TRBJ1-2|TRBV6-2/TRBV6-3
CASSYPTGAIGYGYTF
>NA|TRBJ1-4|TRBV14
CASSQGLYEKLFF
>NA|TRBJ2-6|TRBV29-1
CSVEGGGANVLTF
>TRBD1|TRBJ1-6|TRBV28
CASSSRTGRPYNSPLHF
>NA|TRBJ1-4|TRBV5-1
CASSPSRWAGEKLFF
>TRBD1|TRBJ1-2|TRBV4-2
CASSQDQGQGANGYTF
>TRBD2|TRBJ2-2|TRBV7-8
CASSLGLAGASGTGELFF
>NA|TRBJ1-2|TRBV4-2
CASSQVEGGGYGYTF